The 21 T cell receptor beta chains reported below all come from one sample, sequenced in a study of T cell changes during pregnancy in multiple sclerosis. Clones were sequenced by immunoSEQ multiplex PCR, and TCRdb holds only the in-frame ones, with some missing. The data show tens of thousands of clones, with approximately 89% seen just once and about 1.2% held by the top ten. Material: CD4+ T cells from peripheral blood mononuclear cells, obtained in the first trimester of pregnancy. The receptors were sampled from a female donor with multiple sclerosis, enrolled in a pregnancy study.

The rearrangement joins TRBV7-9 to TRBJ2-6; 7 nucleotides line up with TRBD1. Germline CDR1 and CDR2: SEHNR and FQNEAQ (reference sequence). With V trimmed by 6 bases and J by 2 bases, 4 bases remained unmatched. The length of the CDR3 is 15 residues. CDR3 amino acids: CASRETGAGANVLTF. The CDR3 nucleotides are TGTGCCAGCAGGGAAACAGGGGCTGGGGCCAACGTCCTGACTTTC.

The chain joins TRBV5-6 to TRBJ2-5; D might be TRBD2 (5 bases). Germline CDR1 reads SGHDT; CDR2 reads YYEEEE. The CDR3 is 14 amino acids. V was trimmed by 4 bases and J by 2 bases, leaving 12 bases between them. CDR3 in DNA: TGTGCCAGCAGCCTGGGATCGGGGCAAGAGACCCAGTACTTC. This sequence encodes CASSLGSGQETQYF.

In its sample, this clone is medium-sized. The CDR3 loop is CASSPRAGDYGYTF. DNA of the CDR3: TGTGCCAGCTCACCACGTGCGGGCGACTATGGCTACACCTTC. The rearrangement uses TRBV18 and TRBJ1-2, with D unclear. The CDR3 length is 14 residues. The V end was cut by 1 base, the J end by 3 bases, with 9 bases between. Germline V gene data show CDR1 as KGHSH and CDR2 as LQKENI.

This clone is a singleton in its sample. CDR3 in DNA: TGTGCCAGCAGCCCAGAATGGGGACTAGCGGGGGGGAATGAGCAGTTCTTC. Translation: CASSPEWGLAGGNEQFF. The chain uses TRBV5-4 and TRBJ2-1; 16 bases match TRBD2. The CDR3 runs to 17 residues. V gave up 4 bases and J gave up 7 bases; unmatched junction bases: 8. Germline V gene sequence: CDR1 SGHNT, CDR2 YYREEE (reference sequence).

The CDR3 here is CASIASGFEQYF. CDR3 nucleotides: TGTGCCAGCATCGCTAGCGGATTCGAGCAGTACTTC. The chain carries TRBV2 and TRBJ2-7; TRBD2 matches 7 bases. CDR1 SNHLY and CDR2 FYNNEI come from the germline V gene. The CDR3 runs to 12 residues. Trimming took 7 bases from V and 6 from J; bases not matched to a gene: 6.

This clone was observed a few times. The rearrangement links TRBV6-1 to TRBJ2-1; perhaps TRBD2 as D (6 bases). V lost 4 bases to trimming and J lost 3 bases, with 13 bases between them. This CDR3 has 15 residues. In germline, CDR1 is MNHNS, CDR2 SASEGT. CDR3 coding DNA: TGTGCCAGCAGTGTGATGGAGGGTGACTACAATGAGCAGTTCTTC. Protein: CASSVMEGDYNEQFF.

The chain couples TRBV6-5 to TRBJ1-5; D is unclear. This CDR3 is built from 13 residues. Germline V gene sequence: CDR1 MNHEY, CDR2 SVGAGI. V shed 3 bases and J shed 6 bases, with 9 bases lying between them. The CDR3 region is CASSYRGSQPQHF. CDR3 bases: TGTGCCAGCAGTTATCGCGGGTCTCAGCCCCAGCATTTT.

This chain's CDR3 is CTSSHPGGWLAGITYEQYF. The DNA of the CDR3 is TGCACCAGCAGCCACCCTGGGGGTTGGCTAGCGGGAATTACGTACGAGCAGTACTTC. The rearrangement joins TRBV1 to TRBJ2-7; the table's D call of TRBD2 was not tested on the DNA. TRBV1 is classified as a pseudogene. CDR3 length: 19 amino acids.

The chain joins TRBV10-3 to TRBJ2-7; perhaps TRBD2 as D (5 bases). The CDR3 covers 13 residues. V lost 3 bases, J lost 4 bases, and 10 bases lay in between. Germline V gene lookup returns CDR1 ENHRY and CDR2 SYGVKD. CDR3 amino acids: CAISDAGTYEQYF. The CDR3 DNA follows: TGTGCCATCAGTGACGCGGGTACTTACGAGCAGTACTTC.

This chain links TRBV28 with TRBJ1-4, with D tentatively TRBD1 (6 bases). Per the germline V gene, CDR1 is MDHEN and CDR2 is SYDVKM. The CDR3 sequence is 16 residues long. The V end was cut by 5 bases, the J end by 0 bases, with 13 bases between. CDR3 nucleotide sequence: TGTGCCAGCAGTCTTCCGGACAGTTCAACTAATGAAAAACTGTTTTTT. The encoded protein is CASSLPDSSTNEKLFF.

The chain recombines TRBV7-9 with TRBJ1-5; D might be TRBD1 (5 bases). This CDR3 has 13 amino acids. Trimming removed 5 bases at V and 4 bases at J, with 9 bases between. Germline loops: CDR1 SEHNR, CDR2 FQNEAQ (reference sequence). CDR3: CASSAGFNQPQHF. The CDR3 coding sequence is TGTGCCAGCAGCGCAGGGTTTAATCAGCCCCAGCATTTT.

This chain links TRBV27 with TRBJ2-7, with D maybe TRBD1 (6 bases). Deletions cut 2 bases from V and 0 bases from J, with 14 bases between. Germline assignment: CDR1 MNHEY and CDR2 SMNVEV (reference sequence). The CDR3 length is 16 residues. The CDR3: CASSLTGRGSSYEQYF. The CDR3 coding sequence is TGTGCCAGCAGTTTAACCGGCAGGGGAAGCTCCTACGAGCAGTACTTC.

This chain uses TRBV6-1 with TRBJ2-7, with 10 bases aligning to TRBD1. The V gene's germline CDR1 is MNHNS and CDR2 SASEGT. Trimming took 7 bases from V and 2 from J; bases not matched to a gene: 5. This CDR3 has 14 residues. CDR3 region: CASTSGQGPYEQYF. The CDR3, as DNA: TGTGCCAGCACCTCGGGACAGGGGCCCTACGAGCAGTACTTC.

This chain links TRBV27 with TRBJ2-7, with 7 bases lining up with TRBD1. V gave up 2 bases and J gave up 3 bases; unmatched junction bases: 4. There are 14 residues in the CDR3. The germline CDR1 and CDR2 sequences are MNHEY and SMNVEV (reference sequence). The CDR3 loop reads CASSLEGASYEQYF. The CDR3 nucleotides are TGTGCCAGCAGTTTAGAGGGGGCGAGCTACGAGCAGTACTTC.

In this sample, this clone turned up once. This chain joins TRBV6-5 and TRBJ2-1, with TRBD2 matching 7 bases. The germline V gene encodes CDR1 MNHEY and CDR2 SVGAGI. CDR3 length equals 15 residues. Losses at the gene ends were 2 bases for V and 8 bases for J; bases not matched to a gene: 9. CDR3 bases: TGTGCCAGCAGTTACCTTTCTAGCGGCAGGGATGAGCAGTTCTTC. Translation gives CASSYLSSGRDEQFF.

This clone was observed once. The V call is TRBV28, the J call TRBJ2-7; 10 bases agree with TRBD2. From germline, CDR1 is MDHEN and CDR2 SYDVKM. The CDR3 length is 15 residues. The V segment lost 4 bases and the J segment 3 bases; nucleotides outside the gene matches: 6. CDR3 bases: TGTGCCAGCAGTTCAGCACTAGCGGGACACTACGAGCAGTACTTC. It codes for CASSSALAGHYEQYF.

The V and J genes are TRBV18 and TRBJ2-1, with 7 bases aligning to TRBD2. The V gene end was trimmed by 4 bases and the J gene end by 5 bases; junction bases not matched to a gene: 17. Germline V gene data show CDR1 as KGHSH and CDR2 as LQKENI. The CDR3 runs 18 residues. CDR3: CASSLTSASNRRNNEQFF. The CDR3 region has the DNA TGTGCCAGCTCACTTACTAGCGCCTCAAATCGTCGCAACAATGAGCAGTTCTTC. The variable domain in full, with the rest retrieved from reference TRBV18 and TRBJ2-1, is NAGVMQNPRHLVRRRGQEARLRCSPMKGHSHVYWYRQLPEEGLKFMVYLQKENIIDESGMPKERFSAEFPKEGPSILRIQQVVRGDSAAYFCASSLTSASNRRNNEQFFGPGTRLTVL.

The V gene is TRBV5-1, the J gene TRBJ2-2; weak D call: TRBD1 (6 bases). Trimming cost V 4 bases and J 5 bases, with 12 bases left between them. The CDR3 length is 14 residues. CDR1 and CDR2 from the germline V gene are SGHRS and YFSETQ. The CDR3 bases are TGCGCCAGCAGCCCCGGACAGTTAACCGGGGAGCTGTTTTTT. Translation gives CASSPGQLTGELFF.

In DNA, the CDR3 is TGTGCCAGCAGCTCCTGGACAGGGCCCCAAGAGACCCAGTACTTC. The encoded protein is CASSSWTGPQETQYF. The chain links TRBV7-9 to TRBJ2-5, with 8 nucleotides matching TRBD1. V shed 4 bases and J 1 base; nucleotides not matched to a gene: 5. This CDR3 is built from 15 residues. The germline gives CDR1 SEHNR, CDR2 FQNEAQ (reference sequence).

This chain connects TRBV6-1 to TRBJ1-1, with D possibly TRBD1 on 6 matching bases. Germline V CDR1 and CDR2: MNHNS, SASEGT. V lost 1 base and J 5 bases, leaving 20 bases between the germline ends. This CDR3 comprises 17 residues. This CDR3 reads CASSEDGRGARRTEAFF. The CDR3 DNA reads as TGTGCCAGCAGTGAAGATGGCCGGGGGGCGCGGAGGACTGAAGCTTTCTTT.

V gene TRBV23-1 combines with J gene TRBJ2-1; 14 bases line up with TRBD2. TRBV23-1 is an ORF; its function is uncertain. The CDR3 totals 14 residues. Here the CDR3 DNA reads TGCGCGGAGGGACTAGCGGGAGTACCTAATGAGCAGTTCTTC. Amino acids: CAEGLAGVPNEQFF.